This entry lists 30 T cell receptor beta chains sequenced from one sample in a study of OX40 agonist ivuxolimab in advanced cancers. The repertoire was sequenced with immunoSEQ multiplex PCR; TCRdb's copy has only in-frame clones and lacks some. In the table there are around 62,000 clones, over 70% of which are singletons. The material was CD4+ or CD8+ T cells sorted from blood, obtained in a trial of the OX40 agonist ivuxolimab. The receptors shown here come from an adult with an advanced solid tumor such as melanoma, head and neck, liver or kidney cancer.

This clone occurred once. The CDR3 region has the DNA TGCAGCGTCGATACACCGGGACTAGCGGGGGGTCCTTCGTTTCTTATAGAGACCCAGTACTTC. Translation gives CSVDTPGLAGGPSFLIETQYF. V usage is TRBV29-1 and J usage is TRBJ2-5; 15 bases align to TRBD2. V trimming: 6 bases; J trimming: 4 bases; junction bases outside the gene matches: 24. The length of the CDR3 is 21 residues. Germline V lookup: CDR1 SQVTM, CDR2 ANQGSEA.

This clone came up once. V gene TRBV5-1 combines with J gene TRBJ1-1; the D gene is possibly TRBD1 (5 bases). Trimming pared 0 bases from V and 1 base from J, leaving 16 bases between. Germline assignment: CDR1 SGHRS and CDR2 YFSETQ. CDR3 length: 17 amino acids. The CDR3 reads CASSLARGGHRNTEAFF. The CDR3, as DNA: TGCGCCAGCAGCTTGGCCCGGGGCGGGCACCGGAACACTGAAGCTTTCTTT.

The rearrangement links TRBV7-2 to TRBJ1-4; no clear D gene. The germline V gene has CDR1 SGHTA and CDR2 FQGNSA. Trimming removed 2 bases from V and 7 bases from J, with 23 bases in between. CDR3 length: 18 amino acids. CDR3 nucleotide sequence: TGTGCCAGCAGCTTAATCTCCATTAGTGGGGTACAGAGTGAAAAACTGTTTTTT. It codes for CASSLISISGVQSEKLFF.

The V and J genes are TRBV27 and TRBJ2-7; D is perhaps TRBD2 (6 bases). This CDR3 contains 16 residues. Germline CDR1 reads MNHEY; CDR2 reads SMNVEV (reference sequence). Trimming removed 3 bases from V and 4 bases from J, with 19 bases in between. For the CDR3, the DNA is TGTGCCAGCAGTTTGCCCCGAGGAGCGGAGGGGTACGAGCAGTACGTC. Translating it yields CASSLPRGAEGYEQYV.

This chain links TRBV15 with TRBJ1-1; D is possibly TRBD1 (5 bases). CDR1 LNHNV and CDR2 YYDKDF come from the germline V gene (reference sequence). The CDR3 length is 15 residues. V lost 1 base to trimming and J lost 6 bases, with 15 bases between them. The CDR3 loop is CATSRGGFGGPEAFF. In nucleotides, the CDR3 is TGTGCCACCAGCAGAGGAGGCTTTGGGGGTCCTGAAGCTTTCTTT.

This clone was found once. The V gene is TRBV2, the J gene TRBJ2-5; TRBD1 matches at 7 bases. Trimming took 10 bases from V and 8 from J; bases not matched to a gene: 10. The CDR3 is 12 residues long. Germline lookup yields CDR1 SNHLY and CDR2 FYNNEI. CDR3 in amino acids: CATRQGRETQYF. CDR3 DNA: TGTGCCACCCGACAGGGTAGGGAAACCCAGTACTTC.

Here the CDR3 DNA reads TGTGCCAGCAGTTTATCAATAGGGCCAGGAAACACCATATATTTT. Translation: CASSLSIGPGNTIYF. The J gene is TRBJ1-3, the V gene TRBV28; D gene unclear. This CDR3 has 15 residues. Trimming removed 1 base at V and 4 bases at J, with 11 bases between. Germline CDR1 reads MDHEN; CDR2 reads SYDVKM.

The gene calls are TRBV7-3 and TRBJ2-1, with 10 bases identical to TRBD2. There are 15 residues in the CDR3. CDR1 and CDR2 from the germline V gene are SGHTA and FQGTGA. With V trimmed by 5 bases and J by 5 bases, 6 bases remained unmatched. CDR3: CASSARTSGNNEQFF. The CDR3, as DNA: TGTGCCAGCAGCGCGAGGACTAGCGGCAACAATGAGCAGTTCTTC.

This sequence joins TRBV19 and TRBJ2-7, with TRBD1 matching 9 bases. V lost 6 bases and J lost 1; bases outside the gene matches: 4. Germline V gives CDR1 LNHDA, CDR2 SQIVND (reference sequence). CDR3 length: 14 residues. This chain's CDR3 is CASREDRGSYEQYF. CDR3 nucleotide sequence: TGTGCCAGTAGGGAAGACAGGGGGTCCTACGAGCAGTACTTC.

This rearrangement joins TRBV28 to TRBJ2-2; D is unclear. Trimming left V 1 base short and J 1 base short, with 4 bases between. The CDR3 contains 14 residues. CDR1 MDHEN and CDR2 SYDVKM come from the germline V gene. CDR3 in amino acids: CASSLSLNTGELFF. The CDR3 region has the DNA TGTGCCAGCAGTTTATCATTGAACACCGGGGAGCTGTTTTTT.

The genes are TRBV7-8 and TRBJ2-2; D is possibly TRBD1 or TRBD2 (5 bases each). The CDR3 runs to 15 residues. Germline CDR1 SGHVS, CDR2 FQNEAQ. The V end lost 5 bases, the J end lost 5 bases, and 15 bases lay between the germline ends. This chain's CDR3 is CASSRRTLGTGELFF. CDR3 coding DNA: TGTGCCAGCAGCCGCCGGACACTAGGAACCGGGGAGCTGTTTTTT.

The gene calls are TRBV6-5 and TRBJ2-2; D perhaps matches TRBD2 (6 bases). CDR1 MNHEY and CDR2 SVGAGI come from the germline V gene. V was trimmed by 6 bases and J by 4 bases, leaving 15 bases between them. This CDR3 region has 15 residues. CDR3 bases: TGTGCCAGCAGCAGGAGGGGAGGCGGCACCGGGGAGCTGTTTTTT. Encoded protein: CASSRRGGGTGELFF.

The V call is TRBV11-2, the J call TRBJ2-7; 12 nucleotides align to TRBD2. The germline CDR1 and CDR2 sequences are SGHAT and FQNNGV. The V and J ends lost 5 bases and 7 bases, in that order; junction bases with no gene match: 9. This CDR3 is built from 15 residues. The CDR3 nucleotides are TGTGCCAGCAGCGGAGAGACTAGCGGGAGAAATGAGCAGTACTTC. It translates to CASSGETSGRNEQYF. Complete variable domain (other parts from reference TRBV11-2 and TRBJ2-7): EAGVAQSPRYKIIEKRQSVAFWCNPISGHATLYWYQQILGQGPKLLIQFQNNGVVDDSQLPKDRFSAERLKGVDSTLKIQPAKLEDSAVYLCASSGETSGRNEQYFGPGTRLTVT.

This clone was counted only a few times. This rearrangement joins TRBV5-1 to TRBJ2-7; 7 bases map to TRBD2. This CDR3 has 15 amino acids. Germline-derived CDR1 and CDR2 are SGHRS and YFSETQ. Trimming at V came to 5 bases and at J to 0 bases, leaving 8 bases not matched to a gene. CDR3 protein: CASSPGRSNSYEQYF. The DNA for the CDR3 is TGCGCCAGCAGTCCCGGGAGGAGCAACTCCTACGAGCAGTACTTC.

This chain uses TRBV5-1 with TRBJ2-5; 7 bases align to TRBD1. Germline V CDR1 and CDR2: SGHRS, YFSETQ. The CDR3 length is 15 residues. V lost 7 bases to trimming and J lost 2 bases; unmatched junction nucleotides: 11. CDR3 region: CASATQPGGQETQYF. The CDR3 DNA follows: TGCGCCAGCGCTACCCAGCCAGGGGGACAAGAGACCCAGTACTTC.

The chain's CDR3 is CASSGGPYSNQPQHF. DNA of the CDR3: TGTGCCAGCAGCGGGGGTCCCTATAGCAATCAGCCCCAGCATTTT. J is TRBJ1-5 and V is TRBV5-6; D may be TRBD1 (5 bases). CDR3 length: 15 amino acids. Germline assignment: CDR1 SGHDT and CDR2 YYEEEE. V was pared by 4 bases and J by 0 bases, with 11 bases between.

Details on this clone: The junction does not match germline at one end; this may be a read error. The J gene is TRBJ2-5, the V gene TRBV20-1; 14 bases agree with TRBD2. The CDR3 sequence is 11 residues long. The germline gives CDR1 DFQATT, CDR2 SNEGSKA (reference sequence). CDR3 bases: TGCAGTGCTAGAGAGGGACTAGCGGGGGACTTC. Amino acid sequence: CSAREGLAGDF.

The rearrangement links TRBV28 to TRBJ2-3; the match to TRBD2 covers 11 bases. The V segment lost 2 bases and the J segment 0 bases; nucleotides outside the gene matches: 4. Germline V CDR1 and CDR2: MDHEN, SYDVKM. The CDR3 totals 17 residues. Written as DNA, the CDR3 is TGTGCCAGCAGTTTAGTGGGACTAGCGGCTAGCACAGATACGCAGTATTTT. Translated: CASSLVGLAASTDTQYF.

The rearrangement uses TRBV7-2 and TRBJ1-2; TRBD1 might be the D (5 bases). The V gene lost 5 bases and the J gene lost 1 base, with 11 bases spanning the gap. This CDR3 comprises 14 residues. From germline, CDR1 is SGHTA and CDR2 FQGNSA. The CDR3 region is CASSDRGYNYGYTF. The CDR3 DNA reads TGTGCCAGCAGCGACCGGGGCTATAACTATGGCTACACCTTC. Full variable domain (rest looked up from reference TRBV7-2 and TRBJ1-2): GAGVSQSPSNKVTEKGKDVELRCDPISGHTALYWYRQSLGQGLEFLIYFQGNSAPDKSGLPSDRFSAERTGGSVSTLTIQRTQQEDSAVYLCASSDRGYNYGYTFGSGTRLTVV.

V and J are TRBV7-9 and TRBJ1-4; perhaps TRBD1 as D (6 bases). V shed 4 bases and J shed 4 bases, with 10 bases lying between them. CDR1 is SEHNR and CDR2 is FQNEAQ in the germline V gene (reference sequence). The CDR3 has 14 residues. CDR3 loop: CASSYGQINEKLFF. CDR3 bases: TGTGCCAGCAGCTACGGACAGATTAATGAAAAACTGTTTTTT.

The chain couples TRBV7-2 to TRBJ2-2, with D hard to call. The germline CDR1 and CDR2 sequences are SGHTA and FQGNSA. Trimming left V 5 bases short and J 8 bases short, with 18 bases between. The CDR3 sequence is 15 residues long. The CDR3 sequence: CASSPPQMLGGELFF. In DNA form, the CDR3 reads TGTGCCAGCAGCCCACCCCAGATGCTCGGAGGGGAGCTGTTTTTT.

There are a few counts of this clone. The V and J genes are TRBV7-6 and TRBJ2-7, with 9 bases identical to TRBD1. Per the germline V gene, CDR1 is SGHVS and CDR2 is FNYEAQ. The length of the CDR3 is 17 residues. The J segment lost 4 bases and the V segment lost 0 bases, leaving 10 bases of the junction unmatched. The CDR3 sequence: CASSLARTGGEGYEQYF. CDR3 bases: TGTGCCAGCAGCTTAGCCCGAACAGGGGGCGAGGGGTACGAGCAGTACTTC.

The gene calls are TRBV7-9 and TRBJ2-1, with D possibly TRBD2 on 7 matching bases. CDR1 is SEHNR, CDR2 FQNEAQ, per germline (reference sequence). V gave up 5 bases and J gave up 5 bases, with 19 bases separating them. The CDR3 spans 16 residues. CDR3 nucleotides: TGTGCCAGCAGCCCAGGGGTCGGACTAGACAACAATGAGCAGTTCTTC. Its protein product is CASSPGVGLDNNEQFF.

J is TRBJ1-1 and V is TRBV11-3, with TRBD1 identical over 11 bases. The length of the CDR3 is 14 residues. V lost 3 bases and J lost 11; bases outside the gene matches: 8. Germline V CDR1 and CDR2: SGHNT, YENEEA. This CDR3 is CASSFWTGGDSAFF. The CDR3 bases are TGTGCCAGCAGCTTCTGGACAGGGGGCGACTCGGCTTTCTTT.

The gene calls are TRBV18 and TRBJ1-1; possibly TRBD1 for D (6 bases). Germline V gene data show CDR1 as KGHSH and CDR2 as LQKENI. The V and J ends lost 2 bases and 1 base respectively, with 8 bases between them. There are 14 residues in the CDR3. The CDR3 DNA sequence: TGTGCCAGCTCACCAGACAGGAAGAACACTGAAGCTTTCTTT. Amino acids: CASSPDRKNTEAFF. The complete variable domain, with remaining parts taken from reference TRBV18 and TRBJ1-1, reads NAGVMQNPRHLVRRRGQEARLRCSPMKGHSHVYWYRQLPEEGLKFMVYLQKENIIDESGMPKERFSAEFPKEGPSILRIQQVVRGDSAAYFCASSPDRKNTEAFFGQGTRLTVV.

This chain links TRBV9 with TRBJ1-2; D not resolved. The CDR3 runs to 15 residues. Germline assignment: CDR1 SGDLS and CDR2 YYNGEE. V was cut by 1 base and J by 8 bases, with 18 bases left in between. The CDR3 region is CASSVTPISSGGYTF. The CDR3 region has the DNA TGTGCCAGCAGCGTAACCCCGATTTCGAGTGGCGGCTACACCTTC.

The chain uses TRBV9 and TRBJ2-7, with unresolved D. The CDR3 is made up of 14 amino acids. The V gene lost 4 bases and the J gene lost 2 bases, with 13 bases spanning the gap. Germline V CDR1 and CDR2: SGDLS, YYNGEE. The CDR3 bases are TGTGCCAGCAGCACTAATCAGAAAGCCTACGAGCAGTACTTC. Its protein is CASSTNQKAYEQYF.

The chain couples TRBV7-8 to TRBJ1-5; tentatively, D is TRBD1 (6 bases). This CDR3 has 16 amino acids. The V and J ends lost 8 bases and 1 base respectively, with 18 bases between them. Germline lookup yields CDR1 SGHVS and CDR2 FQNEAQ. This CDR3 is CASHLLGGRSNQPQHF. CDR3 sequence (DNA): TGTGCCAGCCACTTACTCGGGGGGCGGAGCAATCAGCCCCAGCATTTT.

The chain has TRBV5-1 and TRBJ1-6, with 12 bases fitting TRBD1. Germline V CDR1 and CDR2: SGHRS, YFSETQ. The V segment lost 3 bases and the J segment 10 bases; nucleotides outside the gene matches: 5. The CDR3 is made up of 15 amino acids. The CDR3 region has the DNA TGCGCCAGCAGCTCTTGGGACAGGGGGCAGTCACCCCTCCACTTT. Encoded protein: CASSSWDRGQSPLHF.

The chain couples TRBV9 to TRBJ2-7, with D perhaps being TRBD1 or TRBD2 (5 bases each). V was pared by 6 bases and J by 3 bases, with 16 bases between. The CDR3 length is 14 residues. The germline gives CDR1 SGDLS, CDR2 YYNGEE. The CDR3 nucleotides are TGTGCCAGCACCGAGGGGATTAGCCTCTACGAGCAGTACTTC. This codes for CASTEGISLYEQYF. Full variable domain (remainder filled in from reference TRBV9 and TRBJ2-7): DSGVTQTPKHLITATGQRVTLRCSPRSGDLSVYWYQQSLDQGLQFLIQYYNGEERAKGNILERFSAQQFPDLHSELNLSSLELGDSALYFCASTEGISLYEQYFGPGTRLTVT.